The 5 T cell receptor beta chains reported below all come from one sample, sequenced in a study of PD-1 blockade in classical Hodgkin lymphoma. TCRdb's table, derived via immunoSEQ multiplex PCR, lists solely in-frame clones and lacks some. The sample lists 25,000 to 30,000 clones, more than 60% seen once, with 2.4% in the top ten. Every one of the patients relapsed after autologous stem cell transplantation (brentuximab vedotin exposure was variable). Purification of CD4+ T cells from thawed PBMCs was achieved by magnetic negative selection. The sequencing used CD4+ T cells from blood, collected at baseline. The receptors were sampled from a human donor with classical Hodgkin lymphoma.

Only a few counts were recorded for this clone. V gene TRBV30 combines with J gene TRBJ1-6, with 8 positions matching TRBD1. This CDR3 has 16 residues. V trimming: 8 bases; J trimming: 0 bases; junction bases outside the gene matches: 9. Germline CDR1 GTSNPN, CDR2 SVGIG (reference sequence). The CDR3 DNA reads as TGTGCCGGCGACAGGGGTCTAAGCTCCTATAATTCACCCCTCCACTTT. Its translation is CAGDRGLSSYNSPLHF.

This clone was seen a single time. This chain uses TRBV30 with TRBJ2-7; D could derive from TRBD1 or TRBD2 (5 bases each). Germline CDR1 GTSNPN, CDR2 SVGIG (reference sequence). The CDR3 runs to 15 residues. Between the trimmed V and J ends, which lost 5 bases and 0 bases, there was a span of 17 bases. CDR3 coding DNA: TGTGCCTGGGGAAACCGGGACGGAGCCTCCTACGAGCAGTACTTC. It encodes CAWGNRDGASYEQYF.

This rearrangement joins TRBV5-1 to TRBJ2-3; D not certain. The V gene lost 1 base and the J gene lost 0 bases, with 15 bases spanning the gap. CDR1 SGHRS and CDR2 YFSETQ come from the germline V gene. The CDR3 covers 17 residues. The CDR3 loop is CASSLNSLGSSTDTQYF. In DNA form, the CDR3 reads TGCGCCAGCAGCTTGAACTCGTTGGGTTCTAGCACAGATACGCAGTATTTT.

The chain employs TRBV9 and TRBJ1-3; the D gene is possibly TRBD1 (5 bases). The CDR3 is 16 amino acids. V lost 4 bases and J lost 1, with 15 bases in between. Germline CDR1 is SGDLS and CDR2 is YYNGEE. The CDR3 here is CASSPGWGPSGNTIYF. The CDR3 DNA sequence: TGTGCCAGCAGCCCCGGGTGGGGCCCGTCTGGAAACACCATATATTTT.

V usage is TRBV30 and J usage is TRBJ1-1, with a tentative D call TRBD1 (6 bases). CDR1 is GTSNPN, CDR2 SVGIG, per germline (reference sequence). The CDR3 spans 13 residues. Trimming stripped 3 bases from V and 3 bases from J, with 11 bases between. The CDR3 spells CAWRSGDYTEAFF. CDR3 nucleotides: TGTGCCTGGAGGTCAGGGGACTACACTGAAGCTTTCTTT.